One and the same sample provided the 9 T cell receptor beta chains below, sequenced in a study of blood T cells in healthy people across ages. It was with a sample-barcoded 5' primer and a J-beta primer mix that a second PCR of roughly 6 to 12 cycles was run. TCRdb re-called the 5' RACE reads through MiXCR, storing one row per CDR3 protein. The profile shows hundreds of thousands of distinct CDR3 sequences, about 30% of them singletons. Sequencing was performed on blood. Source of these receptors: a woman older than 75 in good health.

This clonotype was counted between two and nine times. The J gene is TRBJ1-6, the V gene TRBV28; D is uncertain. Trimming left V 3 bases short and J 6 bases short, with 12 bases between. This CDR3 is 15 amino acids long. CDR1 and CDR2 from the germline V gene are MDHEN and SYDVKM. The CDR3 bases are TGTGCCAGCAGTTTTCCGGGGTCTTCTAATTCACCCCTCCACTTT. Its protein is CASSFPGSSNSPLHF.

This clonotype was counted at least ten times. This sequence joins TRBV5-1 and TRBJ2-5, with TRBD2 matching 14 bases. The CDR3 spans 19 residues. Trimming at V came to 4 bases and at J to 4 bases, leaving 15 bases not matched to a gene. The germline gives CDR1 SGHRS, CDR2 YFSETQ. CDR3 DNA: TGCGCCAGCAGCCTACAGATAATAACTGGACTAGCGGGGGGAGAGACCCAGTACTTC. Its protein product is CASSLQIITGLAGGETQYF. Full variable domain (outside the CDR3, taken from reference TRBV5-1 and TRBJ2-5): KAGVTQTPRYLIKTRGQQVTLSCSPISGHRSVSWYQQTPGQGLQFLFEYFSETQRNKGNFPGRFSGRQFSNSRSEMNVSTLELGDSALYLCASSLQIITGLAGGETQYFGPGTRLLVL.

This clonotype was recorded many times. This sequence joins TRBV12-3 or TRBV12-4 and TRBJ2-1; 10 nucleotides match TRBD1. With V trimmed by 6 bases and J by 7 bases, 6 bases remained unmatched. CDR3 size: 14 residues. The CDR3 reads CASSLGTGVNEQFF. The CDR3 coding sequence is TGTGCCAGCAGCCTGGGGACAGGGGTGAATGAGCAGTTCTTC.

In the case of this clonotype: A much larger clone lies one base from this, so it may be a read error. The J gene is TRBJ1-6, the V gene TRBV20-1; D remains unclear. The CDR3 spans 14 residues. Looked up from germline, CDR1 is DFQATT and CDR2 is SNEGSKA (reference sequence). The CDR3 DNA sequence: TGCAGTGCTAGAGTACAGACACACGCTTCACCCCCCCACTTT. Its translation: CSARVQTHASPPHF.

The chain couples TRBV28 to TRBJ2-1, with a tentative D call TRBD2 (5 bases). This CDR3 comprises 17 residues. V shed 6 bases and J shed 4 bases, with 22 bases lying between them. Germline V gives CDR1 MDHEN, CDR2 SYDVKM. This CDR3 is CASSSRTPQSLYNEQFF. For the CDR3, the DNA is TGTGCCAGCAGCTCCCGGACTCCACAGTCTTTGTACAATGAGCAGTTCTTC.

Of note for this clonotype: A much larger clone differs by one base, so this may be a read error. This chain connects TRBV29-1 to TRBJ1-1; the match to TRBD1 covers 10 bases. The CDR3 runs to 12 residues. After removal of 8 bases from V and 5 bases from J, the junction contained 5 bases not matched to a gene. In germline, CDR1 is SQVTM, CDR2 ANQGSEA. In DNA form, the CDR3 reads TGCAGCATTGGACAGGGGGGGACTGAAGCTTTCTTT. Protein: CSIGQGGTEAFF. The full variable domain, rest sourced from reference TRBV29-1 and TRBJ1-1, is SAVISQKPSRDICQRGTSLTIQCQVDSQVTMMFWYRQQPGQSLTLIATANQGSEATYESGFVIDKFPISRPNLTFSTLTVSNMSPEDSSIYLCSIGQGGTEAFFGQGTRLTVV.

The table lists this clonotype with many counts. In DNA, the CDR3 is TGCGCCAGCAGCCAAAGGCCGATTACTAGCGGGGGAGCAGATACGCAGTATTTT. It yields the protein CASSQRPITSGGADTQYF. V gene TRBV4-3 combines with J gene TRBJ2-3; 11 bases match TRBD2. V lost 2 bases, J lost 4 bases, and 11 bases stayed unmatched. The CDR3 contains 18 residues. CDR1 is LGHNA, CDR2 YSLEER, per germline.

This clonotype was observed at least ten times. CDR3: CASSLKVANSGANVLTF. CDR3 nucleotides: TGTGCCAGCAGCTTGAAAGTGGCGAACTCTGGGGCCAACGTCCTGACTTTC. V is TRBV5-5 and J is TRBJ2-6; D ambiguous. V lost 1 base to trimming and J lost 0 bases, with 11 bases between them. The CDR3 contains 17 residues. The germline V gene encodes CDR1 SGHKS and CDR2 YYEKEE (reference sequence).

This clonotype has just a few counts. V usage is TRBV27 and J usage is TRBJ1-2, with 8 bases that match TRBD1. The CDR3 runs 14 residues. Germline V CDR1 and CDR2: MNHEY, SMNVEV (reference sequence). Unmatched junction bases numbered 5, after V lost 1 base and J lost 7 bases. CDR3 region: CASSLYRGSRGYTF. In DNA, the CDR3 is TGTGCCAGCAGTTTATACAGGGGGTCGCGTGGCTACACCTTC.